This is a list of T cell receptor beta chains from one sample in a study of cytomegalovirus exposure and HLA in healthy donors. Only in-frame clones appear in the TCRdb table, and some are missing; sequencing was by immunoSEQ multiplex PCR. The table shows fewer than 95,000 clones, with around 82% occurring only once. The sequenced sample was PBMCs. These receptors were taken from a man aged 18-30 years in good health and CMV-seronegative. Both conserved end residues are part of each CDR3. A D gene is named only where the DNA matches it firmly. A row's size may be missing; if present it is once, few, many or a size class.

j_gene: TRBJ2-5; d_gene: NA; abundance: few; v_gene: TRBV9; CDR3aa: CASSGRQAVQETQYF; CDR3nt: TGTGCCAGCAGCGGCAGACAGGCTGTACAAGAGACCCAGTACTTC
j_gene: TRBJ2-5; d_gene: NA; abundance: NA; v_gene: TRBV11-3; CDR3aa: CASSLGRGGGTQYF; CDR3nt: TGTGCCAGCAGCTTAGGCAGGGGCGGGGGGACCCAGTACTTC
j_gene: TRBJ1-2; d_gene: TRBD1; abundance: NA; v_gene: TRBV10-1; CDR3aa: CASSPDRGGGYTF; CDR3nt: TGCGCCAGCAGTCCGGACAGGGGTGGTGGCTACACCTTC
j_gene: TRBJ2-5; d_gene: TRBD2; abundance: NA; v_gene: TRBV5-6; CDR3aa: CASSLMASGGATETQYF; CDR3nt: TGTGCCAGCAGCTTGATGGCTAGCGGGGGAGCTACTGAGACCCAGTACTTC
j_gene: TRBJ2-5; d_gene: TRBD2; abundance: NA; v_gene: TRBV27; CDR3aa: CASSLSTSGQETQYF; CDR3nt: TGTGCCAGCAGTTTATCGACTAGCGGACAAGAGACCCAGTACTTC
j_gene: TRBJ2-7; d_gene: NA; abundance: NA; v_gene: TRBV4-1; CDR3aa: CASSHGASYEQYF; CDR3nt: TGCGCCAGCAGCCATGGAGCTAGCTACGAGCAGTACTTC
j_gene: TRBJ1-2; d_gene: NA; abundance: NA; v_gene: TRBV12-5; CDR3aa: CASGLRGFYGYTF; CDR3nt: TGTGCTAGTGGTTTGAGGGGCTTCTATGGCTACACCTTC
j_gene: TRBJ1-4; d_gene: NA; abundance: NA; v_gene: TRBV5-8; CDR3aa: CASSLSLASDGNEKLFF; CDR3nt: TGTGCCAGCAGCCTTTCACTCGCTTCCGACGGGAATGAAAAACTGTTTTTT
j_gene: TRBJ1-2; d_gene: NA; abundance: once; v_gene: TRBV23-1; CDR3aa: CVSSQSGGVENYGYTF; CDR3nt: TGCGTCAGCAGTCAATCGGGGGGGGTCGAGAACTATGGCTACACCTTC
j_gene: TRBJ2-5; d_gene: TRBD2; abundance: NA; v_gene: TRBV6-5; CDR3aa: CASSPSGGTRETQYF; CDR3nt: TGTGCCAGCAGTCCCAGCGGGGGGACTCGAGAGACCCAGTACTTC
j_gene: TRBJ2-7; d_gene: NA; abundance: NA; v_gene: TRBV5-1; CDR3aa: CASSPGPWEQPGQYF; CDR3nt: TGCGCCAGCAGCCCCGGACCTTGGGAGCAGCCCGGGCAGTACTTC
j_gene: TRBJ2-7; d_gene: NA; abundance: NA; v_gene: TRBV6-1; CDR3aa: CASSDLIGEAFIPYEQYF; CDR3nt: TGTGCCAGCAGTGACCTTATAGGGGAAGCCTTTATTCCCTACGAGCAGTACTTC
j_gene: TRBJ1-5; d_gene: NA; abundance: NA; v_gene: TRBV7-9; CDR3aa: CASSKTGQGQPQHF; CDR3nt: TGTGCCAGCAGTAAAACAGGGCAGGGTCAGCCCCAGCATTTT
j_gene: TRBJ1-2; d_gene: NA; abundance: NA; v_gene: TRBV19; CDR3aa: CASSPLGGSYGYTF; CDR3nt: TGTGCCAGTAGCCCCCTTGGCGGATCCTATGGCTACACCTTC
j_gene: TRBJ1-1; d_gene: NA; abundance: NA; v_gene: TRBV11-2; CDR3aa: CASSERWLLGTEAFF; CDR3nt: TGTGCCAGCAGCGAGAGGTGGCTCCTAGGCACTGAAGCTTTCTTT
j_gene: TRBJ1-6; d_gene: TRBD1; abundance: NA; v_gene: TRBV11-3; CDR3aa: CASSSASGQGAFFSPLHF; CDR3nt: TGTGCCAGCAGCTCAGCCTCGGGACAGGGGGCTTTTTTTTCACCCCTCCACTTT
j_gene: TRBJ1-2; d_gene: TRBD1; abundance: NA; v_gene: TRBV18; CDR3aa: CASSPFRGKDYGYTF; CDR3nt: TGTGCCAGCTCACCATTCAGGGGGAAAGACTATGGCTACACCTTC
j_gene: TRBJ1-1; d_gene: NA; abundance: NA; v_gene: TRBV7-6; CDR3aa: CASSLHGAGAAALAEAFF; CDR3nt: TGTGCCAGCAGCTTACATGGGGCAGGCGCCGCGGCTTTGGCTGAAGCTTTCTTT
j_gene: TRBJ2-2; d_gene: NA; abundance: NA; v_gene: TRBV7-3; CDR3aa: CASSVPGGKDGELFF; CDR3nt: TGTGCCAGCAGCGTTCCGGGGGGCAAAGACGGGGAGCTGTTTTTT
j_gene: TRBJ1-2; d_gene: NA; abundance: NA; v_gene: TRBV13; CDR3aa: CASSLGGGIHGYTF; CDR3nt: TGTGCCAGCAGCTTAGGGGGGGGAATTCATGGCTACACCTTC
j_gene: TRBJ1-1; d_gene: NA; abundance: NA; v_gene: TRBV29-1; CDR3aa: CSVRSSRVNTEAFF; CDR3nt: TGCAGCGTTCGAAGTTCCAGGGTGAACACTGAAGCTTTCTTT
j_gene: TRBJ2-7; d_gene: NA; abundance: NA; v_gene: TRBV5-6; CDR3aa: CASRLWGGSYEQYF; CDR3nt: TGTGCCAGCAGGCTGTGGGGAGGCTCCTACGAGCAGTACTTC
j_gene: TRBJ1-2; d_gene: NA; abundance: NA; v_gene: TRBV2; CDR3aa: CASYQKGKGPGEGYTF; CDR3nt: TGTGCCAGTTATCAAAAAGGGAAAGGCCCGGGGGAAGGCTACACCTTC
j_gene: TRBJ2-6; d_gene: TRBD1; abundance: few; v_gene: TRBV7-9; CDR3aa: CASSLALGGWANVLTF; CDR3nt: TGTGCCAGCAGCTTAGCGTTAGGGGGCTGGGCCAACGTCCTGACTTTC
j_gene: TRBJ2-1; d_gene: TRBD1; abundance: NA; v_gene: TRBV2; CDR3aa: CASKRSDRALGEQFF; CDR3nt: TGTGCCAGCAAGAGGTCCGACAGGGCTTTAGGTGAGCAGTTCTTC
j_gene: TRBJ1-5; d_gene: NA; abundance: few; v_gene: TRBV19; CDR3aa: CASSIASRGWGQPQHF; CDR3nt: TGTGCCAGTAGTATAGCATCCAGGGGATGGGGTCAGCCCCAGCATTTT
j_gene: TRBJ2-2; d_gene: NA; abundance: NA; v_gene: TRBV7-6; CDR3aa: CASSLPWGESAAGELFF; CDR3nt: TGTGCCAGCAGCCTCCCCTGGGGGGAATCAGCGGCCGGGGAGCTGTTTTTT
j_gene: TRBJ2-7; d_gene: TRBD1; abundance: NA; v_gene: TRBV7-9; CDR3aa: CASSLARTGGYEQYF; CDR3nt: TGTGCCAGCAGCTTAGCTCGGACAGGGGGCTACGAGCAGTACTTC
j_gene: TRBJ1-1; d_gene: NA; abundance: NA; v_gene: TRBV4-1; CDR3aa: CASSQKDKNTEAFF; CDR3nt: TGCGCCAGCAGCCAAAAGGACAAGAACACTGAAGCTTTCTTT
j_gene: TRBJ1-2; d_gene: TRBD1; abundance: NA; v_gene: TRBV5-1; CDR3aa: CASSLEGQFGYTF; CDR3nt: TGCGCCAGCAGCTTGGAGGGACAGTTTGGCTACACCTTC
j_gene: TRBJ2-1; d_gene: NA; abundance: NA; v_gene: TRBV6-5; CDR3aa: CASAGTRSSYNEQFF; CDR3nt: TGTGCCAGCGCCGGGACAAGGAGCTCCTACAATGAGCAGTTCTTC
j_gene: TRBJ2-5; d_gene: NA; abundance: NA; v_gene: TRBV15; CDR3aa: CATSSLLTDLQETQYF; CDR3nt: TGTGCCACCAGCAGCCTCCTGACAGACCTACAAGAGACCCAGTACTTC
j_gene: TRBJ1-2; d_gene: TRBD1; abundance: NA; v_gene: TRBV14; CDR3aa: CASSQELGTVNYGYTF; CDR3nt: TGTGCCAGCAGCCAAGAACTCGGGACAGTTAACTATGGCTACACCTTC
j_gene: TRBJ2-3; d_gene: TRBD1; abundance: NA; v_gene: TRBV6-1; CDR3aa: CASLPTGSDTQYF; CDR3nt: TGTGCCAGCCTACCGACAGGGTCGGATACGCAGTATTTT
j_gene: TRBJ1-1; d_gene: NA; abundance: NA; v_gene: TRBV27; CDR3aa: CASSLSGQRNTEAFF; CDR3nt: TGTGCCAGCAGTTTATCAGGACAGCGGAACACTGAAGCTTTCTTT
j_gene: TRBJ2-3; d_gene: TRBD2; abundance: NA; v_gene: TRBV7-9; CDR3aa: CASSSGGHTDTQYF; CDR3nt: TGTGCCAGCAGCAGCGGGGGACACACAGATACGCAGTATTTT
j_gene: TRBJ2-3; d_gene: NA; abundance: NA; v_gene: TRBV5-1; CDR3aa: CASSPNTDTQYF; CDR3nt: TGCGCCAGCAGCCCAAACACAGATACGCAGTATTTT
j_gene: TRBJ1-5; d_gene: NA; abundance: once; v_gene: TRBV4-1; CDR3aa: CASSHWDTNQPQHF; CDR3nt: TGCGCCAGCAGCCATTGGGACACTAATCAGCCCCAGCATTTT
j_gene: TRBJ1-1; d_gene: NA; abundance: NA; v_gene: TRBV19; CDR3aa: CASTPAGGGTEAFF; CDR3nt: TGTGCCAGTACCCCCGCGGGGGGCGGCACTGAAGCTTTCTTT
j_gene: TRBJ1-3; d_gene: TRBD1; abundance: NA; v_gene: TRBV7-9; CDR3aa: CASSLSGRGHGNTIYF; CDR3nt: TGTGCCAGCAGCTTATCTGGCAGGGGGCATGGAAACACCATATATTTT
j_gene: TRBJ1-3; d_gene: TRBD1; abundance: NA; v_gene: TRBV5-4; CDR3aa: CASSLATGSTGNTIYF; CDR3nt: TGTGCCAGCAGCTTGGCGACAGGGTCTACTGGAAACACCATATATTTT
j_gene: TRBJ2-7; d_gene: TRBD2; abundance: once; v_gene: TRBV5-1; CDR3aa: CASSLGLESSYEQYF; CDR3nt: TGCGCCAGCAGCTTAGGACTAGAGAGCTCCTACGAGCAGTACTTC
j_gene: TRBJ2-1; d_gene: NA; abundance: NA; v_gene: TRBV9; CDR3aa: CASSVVGTLGDGEQFF; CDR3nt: TGTGCCAGCAGCGTAGTTGGTACCTTGGGCGACGGCGAGCAGTTCTTC